The source of this T cell receptor beta chain is a study of blood T cell repertoires in COVID-19. Across the whole study: COVID-19 samples collected from the United States, Italy and Spain covered acute and convalescent phases.

Per the original data handling: Reference gene primer amplification yielded estimated nucleated cell counts. TCRdb keeps only in-frame clones here, not all; method: immunoSEQ multiplex PCR. V, J and clone size were drawn from that table, and D and trimming were deduced from the DNA. Counted here are some 190,000 clones, roughly nine tenths occurring once; the ten biggest clones make up around 25%. With 3 bases clipped from V and 0 bases from J, the junction kept 4 bases outside the gene matches. CDR3 length: 15 amino acids. Germline V gene sequence: CDR1 LNHDA, CDR2 SQIVND (reference sequence). The clonotype comes from a woman aged 40 to 50 in a cohort exposed to, infected with or recovered from COVID-19 (not recorded which). V is TRBV19 and J is TRBJ2-7; 8 bases line up with TRBD2. Material for sequencing was PBMCs or T cells enriched from blood (not recorded which). This CDR3 is CASSIAGGPSYEQYF. The CDR3 DNA is TGTGCCAGTAGTATCGCGGGAGGTCCCTCCTACGAGCAGTACTTC.